The present entry profiles one T cell receptor beta chain with its context. Its antigen is undetermined. The PCR ran on 60 Vbeta and 13 Jbeta primers. Assay: immunoSEQ multiplex PCR; the TCRdb copy retains only in-frame clones and omits some. Altogether about 140,000 clones are present, approximately 82% being singletons, with the ten largest covering around 3.4%. This sample was included in a study of cytomegalovirus exposure and HLA in healthy donors. Study-wide points: Specificity of a few CMV-associated chains for CMV antigens was verified in vitro. Sequence variants that were highly shared formed a cluster that was likely a sequencing artifact. The later analysis indicated that the majority of CMV-associated TCR beta chains appeared HLA-restricted.

Germline assignment: CDR1 LNHDA and CDR2 SQIVND (reference sequence). The V gene end was trimmed by 2 bases and the J gene end by 6 bases; junction bases not matched to a gene: 14. The CDR3 totals 17 residues. The sequence was collected from a man aged 35-49 years in good health and CMV-seronegative. This chain joins TRBV19 and TRBJ1-2; 8 bases line up with TRBD1. Input material: PBMCs. The CDR3 DNA follows: TGTGCCAGTAGTATATCCAGAAACACAGGGGGTAAAGATGGCTACACCTTC. Translation: CASSISRNTGGKDGYTF.